These T cell receptor beta chains were read from a single sample in a study of T-cell reconstitution after alpha-beta-depleted transplantation in children. MiXCR was run by TCRdb on the PCR reads, yielding one entry per CDR3 protein. The sample consists of hundreds of thousands of distinct CDR3 sequences, under 15% of them appearing once. This specimen was PBMCs, taken before TCRalphabeta/CD19-depleted stem cell transplant. The receptors stem from a girl between 2 and 10 years old with congenital amegakaryocytic thrombocytopenia, due to receive a stem cell transplant. CDR3s include the opening cysteine and the closing phenylalanine or tryptophan. D genes are given only for firm matches. The size entry is marked missing in some rows and otherwise reads once, few, many or a size class.

many	TRBJ2-7	.	TRBV7-2	14	TGTGCCAGCAGCAATGGCAGTCTGAGCTACGAGCAGTACTTC	CASSNGSLSYEQYF
many	TRBJ2-3	.	TRBV18	15	TGTGCCAGCTCACCACGACAGGGAGGGTCAGATACGCAGTATTTT	CASSPRQGGSDTQYF
many	TRBJ2-1	.	TRBV12-3/TRBV12-4	12	TGTGCCACCACGACCCCCTACAATGAGCAGTTCTTC	CATTTPYNEQFF
.	TRBJ2-1	.	TRBV29-1	16	TGCAGCGTTGAAGCGAGCGCCGACCGCTCCTACAATGAGCAGTTCTTC	CSVEASADRSYNEQFF
.	TRBJ1-2	.	TRBV20-1	14	TGCAGTGCCAAGACCGGGGTCCTTAACTATGGCTACACCTTC	CSAKTGVLNYGYTF
many	TRBJ1-3	.	TRBV5-1	15	TGCGCCAGCAGCGGCGGACATTCCTCTGGAAACACCATATATTTT	CASSGGHSSGNTIYF
.	TRBJ2-7	TRBD1	TRBV7-9	16	TGTGCCAGCAGCTCCCTCGGACAGGCGAGCTCCTACGAGCAGTACTTC	CASSSLGQASSYEQYF
.	TRBJ2-7	TRBD2	TRBV7-8	14	TGTGCCAGCAGCCCCACCGCGGGAGGGCCGCTGTACGACTTC	CASSPTAGGPLYDF
many	TRBJ1-1	.	TRBV5-1	12	TGCGCCAGAGTGGGGGAAAACACTGAAGCTTTCTTT	CARVGENTEAFF
.	TRBJ1-1	.	TRBV5-1	14	TGCGCCAGCAGCAACATGATTTTGAACACTGAAGCTTTCTTT	CASSNMILNTEAFF
many	TRBJ2-2	TRBD1	TRBV5-1	15	TGTGCCAGCAGCCTAAGGACAGGGGACACCGGGGAGCTGTTTTTT	CASSLRTGDTGELFF
.	TRBJ2-3	.	TRBV14	15	TGTGCCAGCAGCCAAGTGCTCGGAGGGGGGGATACGCAGTATTTT	CASSQVLGGGDTQYF
.	TRBJ2-7	.	TRBV30	13	TGTGCCTGGAGTACGTCAACCGGGTACGAGCAGTACTTC	CAWSTSTGYEQYF
.	TRBJ2-3	.	TRBV10-3	14	TGTGCCATCAGTGCAGGGGCCGCCCGGGATACGCAGTATTTT	CAISAGAARDTQYF